The T cell receptor beta chain described here comes from a study of PD-1 blockade in classical Hodgkin lymphoma. Whole-study results and caveats: Significant TCR diversity gains by C4D1 occurred in CD4+ but not CD8+ cells. Complete responders matched newly diagnosed patients in baseline diversity.

Profiling relied on immunoSEQ multiplex PCR, and the TCRdb table lists in-frame clones only, not all of them. This table has about 14,000 clones, around four fifths appearing once. This CDR3 has 15 residues. Germline loops: CDR1 MNHEY, CDR2 SVGAGI. The V segment lost 4 bases and the J segment 3 bases; nucleotides outside the gene matches: 1. With no exception, relapse followed autologous stem cell transplantation in all patients, and brentuximab vedotin exposure varied. On this clone: Its antigen remains unknown.

The clonotype comes from a human donor with classical Hodgkin lymphoma. Source: peripheral blood mononuclear cells (PBMCs), taken at baseline. The gene calls are TRBV6-5 and TRBJ2-2, with 11 bases aligning to TRBD1. CDR3 residues: CASSWTGGDTGELFF. In DNA, the CDR3 is TGTGCCAGCAGTTGGACAGGGGGCGACACCGGGGAGCTGTTTTTT.